This paragraph covers one TCR beta chain sequence. Using unique molecular identifiers, the investigators prepared the TCRbeta library. TCRdb re-analysed the PCR reads in MiXCR, keeping a single row per CDR3 protein. The repertoire holds about half a million distinct CDR3 sequences, with under 15% as singletons. This sample was taken from a study of T-cell reconstitution after alpha-beta-depleted transplantation in children. The sequenced sample was PBMCs from the stem cell graft donor, obtained from the stem cell graft. The sequence derives from a human donor who donated a stem cell graft to a child with combined immunodeficiency.

The CDR3 nucleotides are TGCGCCAGCAGCGCGACGACTAGCGGGATGAACAATGAGCAGTTCTTC. Translation gives CASSATTSGMNNEQFF. The chain couples TRBV5-1 to TRBJ2-1, with 11 bases lining up with TRBD2. The CDR3 is 16 amino acids. V lost 4 bases, J lost 5 bases, and 8 bases stayed unmatched. CDR1 and CDR2 from the germline V gene are SGHRS and YFSETQ.